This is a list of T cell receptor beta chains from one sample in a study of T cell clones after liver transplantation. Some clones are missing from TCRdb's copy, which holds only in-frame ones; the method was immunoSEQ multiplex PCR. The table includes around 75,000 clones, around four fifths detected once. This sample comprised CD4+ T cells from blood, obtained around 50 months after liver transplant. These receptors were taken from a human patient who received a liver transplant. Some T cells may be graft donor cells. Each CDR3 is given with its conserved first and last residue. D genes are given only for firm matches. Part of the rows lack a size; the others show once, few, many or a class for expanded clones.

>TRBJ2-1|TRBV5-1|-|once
TGCGCCAGCAGCTTGAGGGCCCCGGGGAACAATGAGCAGTTCTTC
CASSLRAPGNNEQFF
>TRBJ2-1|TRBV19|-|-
TGTGCCAGTAGTATCCGAGTTGAGCAGTTCTTC
CASSIRVEQFF
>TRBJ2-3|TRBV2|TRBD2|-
TGTGCCAGCAGGACCCTTAGCGGGGGGCCCACAGATACGCAGTATTTT
CASRTLSGGPTDTQYF
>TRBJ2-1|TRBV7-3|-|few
TGTGCCAGCAGCTTCGGGGCCGATGAGCAGTTCTTC
CASSFGADEQFF
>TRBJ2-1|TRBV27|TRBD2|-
TGTGCCAGCAGTTCTAGCGGGAGAACCAATGAGCAGTTCTTC
CASSSSGRTNEQFF
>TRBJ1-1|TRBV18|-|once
TGTGCCAGCTCACCGTCCTGGGAAAACACTGAAGCTTTCTTT
CASSPSWENTEAFF
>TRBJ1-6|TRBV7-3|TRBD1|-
TGTGCCAGCAGCCAGGGGGCGACAGGGTATCCCCTCCACTTT
CASSQGATGYPLHF
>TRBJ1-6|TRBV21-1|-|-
TGTGCCAGCAGCGCCTATTACAGGGGGCACCTTGGGCCCCTCCACTTT
CASSAYYRGHLGPLHF
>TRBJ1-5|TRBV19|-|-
TGTGCCAGTAGTGGTGGTGCCCTATCCATCAATAGCAATCAGCCCCAGCATTTT
CASSGGALSINSNQPQHF
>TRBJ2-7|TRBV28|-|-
TGTGCCAGCAGTTTGCAGGGACTTGGGGCCTTCAACTCCTACGAGCAGTACTTC
CASSLQGLGAFNSYEQYF
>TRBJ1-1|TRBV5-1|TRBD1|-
TGCGCCAGCAGCTTGGGGACAGGGACAATAGATGAAGCTTTCTTT
CASSLGTGTIDEAFF
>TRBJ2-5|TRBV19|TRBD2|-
TGTGCCAGTAGTACTAGCGGGGGGCAAGAGACCCAGTACTTC
CASSTSGGQETQYF
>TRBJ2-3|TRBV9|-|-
TGTGCCAGCAGCCGGGAGTTCACAGATACGCAGTATTTT
CASSREFTDTQYF
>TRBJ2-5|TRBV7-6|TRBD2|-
TGTGCCAGCAGCGGTACAGACCTGGGAGGGGAAGAGACCCAGTACTTC
CASSGTDLGGEETQYF
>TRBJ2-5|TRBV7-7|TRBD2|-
TGTGCTAGCAGCCGCGGACTAGCGGAAGAGACCCAGTACTTC
CASSRGLAEETQYF
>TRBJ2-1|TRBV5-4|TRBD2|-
TGTGCCAGCAGCCTCGGGGGCCTAGCGGGTCGCAGTAATAACAATGAGCAGTTCTTC
CASSLGGLAGRSNNNEQFF
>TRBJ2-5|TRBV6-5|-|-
TGTGCCAGCAGTTCCCCGGAAGAGACCCAGTACTTC
CASSSPEETQYF
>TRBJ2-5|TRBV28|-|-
TGTGCCAGCAGGTCTCAAGAGACCCAGTACTTC
CASRSQETQYF
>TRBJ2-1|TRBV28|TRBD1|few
TGTGCCAGCAGTCCACCGGGACAGCGATACAATGAGCAGTTCTTC
CASSPPGQRYNEQFF
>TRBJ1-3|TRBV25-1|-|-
TGTGCCAGCAGTGGTACAGATGGAATAGGCACCATATATTTT
CASSGTDGIGTIYF
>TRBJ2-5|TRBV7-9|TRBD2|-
TGTGCCAGCAGCCCGACGGGACTAGCGGGAGGGCGAGAGACCCAGTACTTC
CASSPTGLAGGRETQYF
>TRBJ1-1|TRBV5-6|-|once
TGTGCCAGCAGCTCGGGACAGAACACTGAAGCTTTCTTT
CASSSGQNTEAFF